Below, 10 T cell receptor beta chains from the same sample are listed, as sequenced in a study of cytomegalovirus exposure and HLA in healthy donors. A multiplex PCR was run with 60 Vbeta primers and 13 Jbeta primers. The repertoire was sequenced with immunoSEQ multiplex PCR; TCRdb's copy has only in-frame clones and lacks some. The sample lists 80,000 to 90,000 clones; 75% were seen once. Sequencing was carried out using PBMCs. These receptors all come from a man between 35 and 55 years old in good health and CMV-seronegative.

The V and J genes are TRBV28 and TRBJ2-4; 11 bases are shared with TRBD1. The germline V gene has CDR1 MDHEN and CDR2 SYDVKM. The V gene end was trimmed by 6 bases and the J gene end by 6 bases; junction bases not matched to a gene: 4. The CDR3 has 14 residues. In nucleotides, the CDR3 is TGTGCCAGCAGAAGGACAGGGGGCTCAAACATTCAGTACTTC. Amino acid sequence: CASRRTGGSNIQYF.

The CDR3 region is CASYRDRAPRSYNEQFF. The CDR3 coding sequence is TGCGCCAGCTACCGGGACAGGGCCCCAAGGTCCTACAATGAGCAGTTCTTC. The chain couples TRBV10-1 to TRBJ2-1; 9 bases map to TRBD1. From germline, CDR1 is WNHNN and CDR2 SYGVQD (reference sequence). V dropped 8 bases and J dropped 1; count of bases not matched to a gene: 12. The CDR3 loop spans 17 amino acids.

This clone was seen a handful of times. The chain joins TRBV5-1 to TRBJ2-3; 7 positions match TRBD2. Trimming cost V 4 bases and J 2 bases; bases outside gene matches: 1. CDR3 size: 13 residues. Germline assignment: CDR1 SGHRS and CDR2 YFSETQ. The CDR3 coding sequence is TGCGCCAGCAGCCGGGACTACACAGATACGCAGTATTTT. This codes for CASSRDYTDTQYF.

V is TRBV5-1 and J is TRBJ2-3, with a possible D match to TRBD1 (5 bases). CDR3 length: 15 residues. CDR1 and CDR2 from the germline V gene are SGHRS and YFSETQ. Trimming cost V 0 bases and J 5 bases, with 13 bases left between them. The CDR3 DNA reads TGCGCCAGCAGCTTGGTCGGCAGGGAACAAGATACGCAGTATTTT. It codes for CASSLVGREQDTQYF.

This clone is a singleton in its sample. The chain has TRBV9 and TRBJ1-5; 10 bases are a match to TRBD1. Germline CDR1 and CDR2: SGDLS and YYNGEE. The CDR3 extends over 17 amino acids. The V segment lost 0 bases and the J segment 0 bases; nucleotides outside the gene matches: 3. CDR3 amino acids: CASSVVRDRGSNQPQHF. The CDR3 DNA is TGTGCCAGCAGCGTAGTACGGGACAGGGGTAGCAATCAGCCCCAGCATTTT.

J is TRBJ2-2 and V is TRBV11-2, with TRBD2 identical over 13 bases. Germline V gives CDR1 SGHAT, CDR2 FQNNGV. After removal of 5 bases from V and 8 bases from J, the junction contained 2 bases not matched to a gene. The CDR3 has 14 amino acids. The CDR3 region is CASSGLAGAGELFF. CDR3 in DNA: TGTGCCAGCAGCGGACTAGCGGGAGCTGGGGAGCTGTTTTTT. The entire variable domain, with the rest obtained from reference TRBV11-2 and TRBJ2-2, is as follows: EAGVAQSPRYKIIEKRQSVAFWCNPISGHATLYWYQQILGQGPKLLIQFQNNGVVDDSQLPKDRFSAERLKGVDSTLKIQPAKLEDSAVYLCASSGLAGAGELFFGEGSRLTVL.

The sample holds a few counts of this clone. V and J are TRBV19 and TRBJ1-1; D uncertain. The CDR3 contains 13 residues. Germline V gene sequence: CDR1 LNHDA, CDR2 SQIVND (reference sequence). V lost 7 bases and J 4 bases, leaving 13 bases between the germline ends. Here the CDR3 reads CASTPTVSTEAFF. The CDR3 DNA follows: TGTGCCAGTACCCCTACAGTTAGCACTGAAGCTTTCTTT.

The chain joins TRBV7-2 to TRBJ2-7, with a possible D match to TRBD2 (6 bases). The CDR3 runs 15 residues. Germline V gene lookup returns CDR1 SGHTA and CDR2 FQGNSA. V was pared by 5 bases and J by 3 bases, with 17 bases between. The CDR3 nucleotides read TGTGCCAGCAGCCCCGGGGGAGCGGGTTACTACGAGCAGTACTTC. Translation gives CASSPGGAGYYEQYF.

In regard to this clone: Other DNA variants within this sample encode the same CDR3. V is TRBV6-6 and J is TRBJ1-5; 8 bases are a match to TRBD1. The ends lost 6 bases at V and 6 bases at J; junction bases unmatched: 7. The CDR3 spans 14 residues. Germline-derived CDR1 and CDR2 are MNHNY and SVGAGI (reference sequence). The CDR3 DNA reads as TGTGCCAGCAGCGAGACAGGGGTGGGTCAGCCCCAGCATTTT. It specifies CASSETGVGQPQHF.

The gene calls are TRBV5-4 and TRBJ1-6, with 8 bases lining up with TRBD1. Germline V gene sequence: CDR1 SGHNT, CDR2 YYREEE (reference sequence). The length of the CDR3 is 17 residues. With 5 bases clipped from V and 0 bases from J, the junction kept 7 bases outside the gene matches. CDR3 loop: CASSSGTGSSYNSPLHF. Here the CDR3 DNA reads TGTGCCAGCAGTTCCGGGACAGGAAGCTCCTATAATTCACCCCTCCACTTT.